A selection of T cell receptor beta chains follows, all from one sample in a study of blood T cell repertoires in COVID-19. Method: immunoSEQ multiplex PCR; TCRdb's copy keeps in-frame clones and lacks some. The data contain about 130,000 clones, more than 80% of them singletons. Material: peripheral blood. These receptor sequences come from a human donor in a cohort sampled during active COVID-19. CDR3s include the opening cysteine and the closing phenylalanine or tryptophan. The order of the fields is clone size, D gene, V gene, J gene, CDR3 protein, CDR3 DNA. D genes are given only for firm matches. The listing skips clone size in some rows; elsewhere it reads once, few, many or a size class.

.	TRBD1	TRBV3-1/TRBV3-2	TRBJ1-4	CASGQGRLATNEKLFF	TGTGCCTCCGGACAGGGGAGATTAGCAACTAATGAAAAACTGTTTTTT
.	TRBD1	TRBV2	TRBJ1-1	CASSGRTGGNTEAFF	TGTGCCAGCAGTGGGCGGACAGGGGGGAACACTGAAGCTTTCTTT
.	.	TRBV7-2	TRBJ1-1	CASSWDGGSEAFF	TGTGCCAGCAGCTGGGACGGAGGGTCTGAAGCTTTCTTT
once	.	TRBV13	TRBJ1-2	CASSVGHSIYGYTF	TGTGCCAGCAGCGTGGGACATTCGATTTATGGCTACACCTTC
.	.	TRBV6-1	TRBJ2-1	CASSEIGGGRYFF	TGTGCCAGCAGTGAAATTGGCGGAGGCCGATATTTCTTC
.	TRBD2	TRBV4-2	TRBJ2-3	CASSQGSSGGTDTQYF	TGTGCCAGCAGCCAAGGGTCTAGCGGGGGCACAGATACGCAGTATTTT
.	.	TRBV12-3/TRBV12-4	TRBJ1-5	CASTYYGQPQHF	TGTGCCAGTACCTATTACGGTCAGCCCCAGCATTTT
.	TRBD2	TRBV7-3	TRBJ2-1	CASTGAGGVNEQFF	TGTGCCAGCACGGGAGCGGGAGGGGTGAATGAGCAGTTCTTC
once	.	TRBV9	TRBJ2-1	CASSSQASSYNEQFF	TGTGCCAGCAGCTCACAGGCGAGCTCCTACAATGAGCAGTTCTTC
.	.	TRBV5-5	TRBJ1-1	CASSLVGGIEAFF	TGTGCCAGCAGCTTGGTAGGCGGTATTGAAGCTTTCTTT
.	TRBD1	TRBV9	TRBJ2-7	CASSVSSTGGEQYF	TGTGCCAGCAGCGTTAGCTCAACAGGGGGAGAGCAGTACTTC
once	.	TRBV7-2	TRBJ1-1	CASSLLPGDTEAFF	TGTGCCAGCAGCTTATTACCCGGGGACACTGAAGCTTTCTTT
.	TRBD2	TRBV5-1	TRBJ2-3	CASSRGLTSTDTQYF	TGCGCCAGCAGCAGGGGACTAACTAGCACAGATACGCAGTATTTT
.	TRBD1	TRBV5-1	TRBJ2-7	CASSPGQGLHEQYF	TGCGCCAGCAGCCCGGGACAGGGTTTACACGAGCAGTACTTC
.	TRBD1	TRBV7-8	TRBJ2-5	CASSSDRVRETQYF	TGTGCCAGCAGCTCCGACAGGGTCAGGGAGACCCAGTACTTC
.	TRBD1	TRBV11-2	TRBJ2-3	CASSLGTGDSTDTQYF	TGTGCCAGCAGCTTAGGGACAGGGGATAGCACAGATACGCAGTATTTT
.	TRBD1	TRBV30	TRBJ1-1	CASGQMNTEAFF	TGTGCCTCGGGACAGATGAACACTGAAGCTTTCTTT
.	TRBD1	TRBV6-6	TRBJ1-1	CASSRRRGHDTEAFF	TGTGCCAGCAGTCGACGCAGGGGGCATGACACTGAAGCTTTCTTT
.	TRBD2	TRBV2	TRBJ2-3	CASSPGTSGRATDTQYF	TGTGCCAGCAGTCCCGGGACTAGCGGGAGGGCCACCGATACGCAGTATTTT
few	.	TRBV21-1	TRBJ1-3	CASSRLSGQGHTIYF	TGTGCCAGCAGCCGACTATCGGGACAGGGACACACCATATATTTT
.	.	TRBV9	TRBJ1-5	CASSPDTSINQPQHF	TGTGCCAGCAGTCCTGACACCTCAATCAATCAGCCCCAGCATTTT
.	TRBD2	TRBV10-2	TRBJ2-1	CASIGTSSSSYNEQFF	TGCGCCAGCATCGGGACTAGTTCGAGCTCCTACAATGAGCAGTTCTTC
few	.	TRBV4-1	TRBJ2-2	CASSQSSGELFF	TGCGCCAGCAGCCAGAGCTCGGGGGAGCTGTTTTTT
.	.	TRBV30	TRBJ1-6	CAWTQGRGSPLHF	TGTGCCTGGACACAGGGCAGAGGGTCACCCCTCCACTTT
once	TRBD1	TRBV3-1/TRBV3-2	TRBJ2-2	CASSRGQGVSSGELFF	TGTGCCAGCAGCCGGGGACAGGGGGTTAGCAGCGGGGAGCTGTTTTTT
.	.	TRBV6-5	TRBJ2-1	CASITLRGHNEQFF	TGTGCCAGCATTACACTGCGGGGCCACAATGAGCAGTTCTTC
.	.	TRBV25-1	TRBJ2-2	CASGRGEAGELFF	TGTGCCAGCGGCCGCGGCGAGGCCGGGGAGCTGTTTTTT
.	.	TRBV5-6	TRBJ2-2	CASSLYGGTGELFF	TGTGCCAGCAGCTTGTACGGGGGAACCGGGGAGCTGTTTTTT
.	.	TRBV5-1	TRBJ1-2	CASSLTAYDYGYTF	TGCGCCAGCAGCTTGACAGCTTATGACTATGGCTACACCTTC
.	TRBD2	TRBV7-2	TRBJ2-3	CASSLVEREGAQYF	TGTGCCAGCAGCTTAGTGGAGCGGGAGGGGGCGCAGTATTTT
.	.	TRBV28	TRBJ1-1	CASSFLRGEGTEAFF	TGTGCCAGCAGTTTCCTCAGGGGCGAAGGAACTGAAGCTTTCTTT
.	.	TRBV5-1	TRBJ1-1	CASSLDGGNTEAFF	TGCGCCAGCAGCTTGGACGGCGGGAACACTGAAGCTTTCTTT
many	.	TRBV6-6	TRBJ1-3	CASSSTGENTIYF	TGTGCCAGCAGCTCGACGGGGGAGAACACCATATATTTT
.	.	TRBV3-1/TRBV3-2	TRBJ2-1	CASSQDRFVVVANEQFF	TGTGCCAGCAGCCAAGATCGGTTTGTGGTAGTCGCCAATGAGCAGTTCTTC
few	.	TRBV19	TRBJ1-2	CASSGRTALNYGYTF	TGTGCCAGTAGTGGAAGGACAGCGCTTAACTATGGCTACACCTTC
.	.	TRBV5-4	TRBJ2-2	CASSTDASAPGLFF	TGTGCCAGCAGCACAGATGCTAGCGCCCCCGGGCTGTTTTTT
.	TRBD2	TRBV7-2	TRBJ2-2	CASSTSGGQYTGELFF	TGTGCCAGCAGTACTAGCGGGGGGCAATACACCGGGGAGCTGTTTTTT
.	.	TRBV5-6	TRBJ2-3	CASSRAQGTDTQYF	TGTGCCAGCAGCCGGGCGCAGGGTACAGATACGCAGTATTTT
.	.	TRBV3-1/TRBV3-2	TRBJ2-2	CASRRTSHTGELFF	TGTGCCAGCAGGCGGACTTCCCACACCGGGGAGCTGTTTTTT
.	.	TRBV7-8	TRBJ2-5	CASSASGTQTGETQYF	TGTGCCAGCAGCGCCTCCGGGACACAGACCGGGGAGACCCAGTACTTC
.	TRBD1	TRBV6-1	TRBJ1-5	CASSEPGQGAWNQPQHF	TGTGCCAGCAGTGAACCGGGACAGGGGGCATGGAATCAGCCCCAGCATTTT
.	.	TRBV28	TRBJ1-2	CASSLLVEVGGYTF	TGTGCCAGCAGTTTATTGGTCGAGGTCGGTGGCTACACCTTC
once	TRBD1	TRBV7-2	TRBJ2-5	CASSLNRGRRETQYF	TGTGCCAGCAGCTTAAACAGGGGGCGTAGGGAGACCCAGTACTTC
.	TRBD1	TRBV4-3	TRBJ1-6	CASSHLGTVASSYNSPLHF	TGCGCCAGCAGCCACCTGGGGACAGTTGCTAGCTCCTATAATTCACCCCTCCACTTT
.	TRBD1	TRBV5-3	TRBJ1-4	CARSLTGVCEKLFF	TGTGCCAGAAGCCTGACAGGGGTCTGCGAAAAACTGTTTTTT
.	.	TRBV14	TRBJ1-6	CASSQESGHSPLHF	TGTGCCAGCAGCCAAGAGAGTGGTCATTCACCCCTCCACTTT
.	.	TRBV7-9	TRBJ1-1	CASSLYRLNTEAFF	TGTGCCAGCAGCTTATACAGGCTGAACACTGAAGCTTTCTTT
.	TRBD2	TRBV7-8	TRBJ2-3	CASSLAAGGDTQYF	TGTGCCAGCAGCTTAGCGGCGGGGGGAGATACGCAGTATTTT
.	.	TRBV7-9	TRBJ2-1	CASSFPDYEQFF	TGTGCCAGCAGCTTTCCGGACTATGAGCAGTTCTTC
.	.	TRBV28	TRBJ2-1	CASTIGWGQGEQFF	TGTGCCAGCACTATAGGATGGGGCCAGGGCGAGCAGTTCTTC